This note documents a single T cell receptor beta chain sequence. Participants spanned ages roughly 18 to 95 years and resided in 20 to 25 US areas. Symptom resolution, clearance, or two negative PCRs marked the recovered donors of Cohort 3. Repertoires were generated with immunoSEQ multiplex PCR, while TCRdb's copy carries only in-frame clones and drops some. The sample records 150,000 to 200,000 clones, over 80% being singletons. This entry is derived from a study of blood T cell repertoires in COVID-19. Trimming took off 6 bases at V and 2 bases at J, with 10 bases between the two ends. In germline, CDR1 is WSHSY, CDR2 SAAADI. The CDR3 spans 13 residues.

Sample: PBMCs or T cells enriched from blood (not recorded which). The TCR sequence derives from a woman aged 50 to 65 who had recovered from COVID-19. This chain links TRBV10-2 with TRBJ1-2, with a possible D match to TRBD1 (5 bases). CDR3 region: CASRSQGNYGYTF. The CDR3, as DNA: TGCGCCAGCAGGAGCCAGGGAAACTATGGCTACACCTTC.